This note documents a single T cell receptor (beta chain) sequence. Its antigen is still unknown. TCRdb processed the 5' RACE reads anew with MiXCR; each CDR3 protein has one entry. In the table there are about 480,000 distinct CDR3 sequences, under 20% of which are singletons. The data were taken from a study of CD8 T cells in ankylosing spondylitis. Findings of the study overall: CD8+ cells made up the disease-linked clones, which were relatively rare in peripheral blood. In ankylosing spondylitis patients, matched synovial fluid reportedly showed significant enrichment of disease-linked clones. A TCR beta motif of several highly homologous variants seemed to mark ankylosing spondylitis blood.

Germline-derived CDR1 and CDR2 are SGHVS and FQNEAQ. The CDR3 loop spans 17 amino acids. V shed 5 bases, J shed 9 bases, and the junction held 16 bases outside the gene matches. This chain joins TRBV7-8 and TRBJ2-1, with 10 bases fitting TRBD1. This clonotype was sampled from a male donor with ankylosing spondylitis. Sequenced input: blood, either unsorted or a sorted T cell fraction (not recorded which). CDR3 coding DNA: TGTGCCAGCAGCATCCGCGGAGGGGACAGGGGATGGAGTGAGCAGTTCTTC. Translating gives CASSIRGGDRGWSEQFF. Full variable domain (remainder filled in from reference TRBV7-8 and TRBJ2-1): GAGVSQSPRYKVAKRGQDVALRCDPISGHVSLFWYQQALGQGPEFLTYFQNEAQLDKSGLPSDRFFAERPEGSVSTLKIQRTQQEDSAVYLCASSIRGGDRGWSEQFFGPGTRLTVL.